This T cell receptor beta chain was captured in a study of cytomegalovirus exposure and HLA in healthy donors. Study results and limitations: Clusters of TCRs from the first cohort tended to co-occur in the 100 to 150 validation repertoires (as a later analysis found).

Points on this clone: Antigen unknown.

Only in-frame clones appear in the TCRdb table, and some are missing; sequencing was by immunoSEQ multiplex PCR. Seen here are over 110,000 clones, around 90% observed once, and the top ten hold approximately 10%. The CDR3 length is 14 residues. The V and J ends lost 2 bases and 2 bases, in that order; junction bases with no gene match: 1. Germline assignment: CDR1 SGDLS and CDR2 YYNGEE. The J gene is TRBJ2-7, the V gene TRBV9; 10 bases are a match to TRBD1. Sequenced input: PBMCs. This receptor was taken from a man younger than 35 in good health and CMV-seropositive. As DNA, the CDR3 is TGTGCCAGCAGCGTCGGGACAGGGGCCTACGAGCAGTACTTC. Translated, it gives CASSVGTGAYEQYF. The variable domain in full, completed from reference TRBV9 and TRBJ2-7, reads DSGVTQTPKHLITATGQRVTLRCSPRSGDLSVYWYQQSLDQGLQFLIQYYNGEERAKGNILERFSAQQFPDLHSELNLSSLELGDSALYFCASSVGTGAYEQYFGPGTRLTVT.